Listed below are T cell receptor beta chains from one sample, sequenced in a study of T cell responses to AZD1222 COVID-19 vaccine. Sequencing was performed with immunoSEQ multiplex PCR; in TCRdb, only in-frame clones are kept and a portion is missing. The sample records 82,000 or so clones, roughly nine tenths being singletons. The sequencing used peripheral blood, collected on day 0 of AZD1222 vaccination. The receptors stem from an adult in good health. CDR3s include the opening cysteine and the closing phenylalanine or tryptophan. The D gene is left open where the match is weak. Clone size is stated in some rows and not others, as once, few, many or a class when expanded.

TRBJ1-1	-	-	TRBV5-1	TGCGCCAGCAGCCCCTCGGGGGCGGGGAGAAGCACTGAAGCTTTCTTT	CASSPSGAGRSTEAFF
TRBJ2-5	-	TRBD1	TRBV6-5	TGTGCCAGCAGTTTCGGGACAGAGCAAGAGACCCAGTACTTC	CASSFGTEQETQYF
TRBJ2-2	once	-	TRBV6-5	TGTGCCAGCAGTTCGGACGGCACCGGGGAGCTGTTTTTT	CASSSDGTGELFF
TRBJ2-3	-	-	TRBV7-2	TGTGCCAGCAGCTTAGGGGCATACAGCACAGATACGCAGTATTTT	CASSLGAYSTDTQYF
TRBJ2-5	-	-	TRBV5-6	TGTGCCAGCAGCTTGAGACTATCTCAAGAGACCCAGTACTTC	CASSLRLSQETQYF
TRBJ1-3	few	-	TRBV28	TGTGCCAGCAGTTTGGAAACCTCGAGGTCTGGAAACACCATATATTTT	CASSLETSRSGNTIYF
TRBJ2-2	few	-	TRBV3-1/TRBV3-2	TGTGCCAGCAGCCAAACTCCAGCAGGGAACACCGGGGAGCTGTTTTTT	CASSQTPAGNTGELFF
TRBJ1-2	-	TRBD1	TRBV6-5	TGTGCCAGCAGTCTCCTGACAGGGGGGGACTATGGCTACACCTTC	CASSLLTGGDYGYTF
TRBJ1-2	once	-	TRBV3-1/TRBV3-2	TGTGCCAGCAGCCAAGATTGGGGTAGCTACACCTTC	CASSQDWGSYTF
TRBJ1-2	-	-	TRBV9	TGTGCCAGCAGCGTAGAGGGCAGGGTCGGTGGCTACACCTTC	CASSVEGRVGGYTF
TRBJ2-1	-	TRBD2	TRBV7-3	TGTGCCAGCAGCTTAGGTACTAGCGGGGGGGCGCATACTGAGCAGTTCTTC	CASSLGTSGGAHTEQFF
TRBJ2-3	-	-	TRBV4-3	TGCGCCAGCAGCCAAGCAGGAGGGGGCGGCACAGATACGCAGTATTTT	CASSQAGGGGTDTQYF
TRBJ2-1	-	-	TRBV7-2	TGTGCCAGCAGCCAGATAGGGGGGCGCGATGAGCAGTTCTTC	CASSQIGGRDEQFF
TRBJ1-5	-	-	TRBV5-5	TGTGCCAGCAGCTTGGCCGATCAGCCCCAGCATTTT	CASSLADQPQHF
TRBJ1-6	-	-	TRBV7-8	TGTGCCAGCAGCTTACAGGGATTGGAAAATTCACCCCTCCACTTT	CASSLQGLENSPLHF
TRBJ2-7	few	-	TRBV6-6	TGTGCCAGCAGTTACATGGGGGAGCAGTACTTC	CASSYMGEQYF
TRBJ1-2	-	-	TRBV5-4	TGTGCCAGCAGCTTGGGCTGGGCAGACTATGGCTACACCTTC	CASSLGWADYGYTF
TRBJ2-1	-	TRBD1	TRBV5-6	TGTGCCAGCAGCGGGACAGGGAAAAATGAGCAGTTCTTC	CASSGTGKNEQFF
TRBJ1-4	-	-	TRBV6-6	TGTGCCAGCAGTCGACAGTTAACTAATGAAAAACTGTTTTTT	CASSRQLTNEKLFF
TRBJ2-7	-	-	TRBV6-1	TGTGCCAGCAGTGAAGCGCGAGCAGGGAGGAACGCGGACGAGCAGTACTTC	CASSEARAGRNADEQYF